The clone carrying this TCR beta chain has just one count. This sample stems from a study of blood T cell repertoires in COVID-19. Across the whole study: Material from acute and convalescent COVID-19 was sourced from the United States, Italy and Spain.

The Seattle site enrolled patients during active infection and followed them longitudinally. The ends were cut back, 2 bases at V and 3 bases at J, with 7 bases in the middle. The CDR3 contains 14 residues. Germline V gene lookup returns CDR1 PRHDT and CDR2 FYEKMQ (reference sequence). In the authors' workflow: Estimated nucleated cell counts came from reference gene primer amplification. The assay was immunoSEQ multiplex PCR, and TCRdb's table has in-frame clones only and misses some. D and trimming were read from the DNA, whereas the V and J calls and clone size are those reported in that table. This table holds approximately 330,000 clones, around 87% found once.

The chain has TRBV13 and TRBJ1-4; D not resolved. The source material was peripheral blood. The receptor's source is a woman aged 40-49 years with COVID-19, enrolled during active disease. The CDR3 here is CASSLMAANEKLFF. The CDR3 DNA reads TGTGCCAGCAGCTTAATGGCTGCTAATGAAAAACTGTTTTTT.